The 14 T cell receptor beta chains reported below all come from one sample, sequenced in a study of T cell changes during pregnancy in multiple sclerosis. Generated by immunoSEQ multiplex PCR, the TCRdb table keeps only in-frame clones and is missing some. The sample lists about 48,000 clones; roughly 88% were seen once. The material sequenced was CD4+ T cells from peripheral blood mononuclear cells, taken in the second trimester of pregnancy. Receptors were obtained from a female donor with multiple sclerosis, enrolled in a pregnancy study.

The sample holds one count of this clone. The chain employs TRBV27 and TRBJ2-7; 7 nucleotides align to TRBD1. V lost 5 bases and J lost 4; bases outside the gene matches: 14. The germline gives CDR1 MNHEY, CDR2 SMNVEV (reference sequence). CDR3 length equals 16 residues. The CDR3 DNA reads TGTGCCAGCAGTGTCAAAGGACAGGAATGGGCTTACGAGCAGTACTTC. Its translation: CASSVKGQEWAYEQYF.

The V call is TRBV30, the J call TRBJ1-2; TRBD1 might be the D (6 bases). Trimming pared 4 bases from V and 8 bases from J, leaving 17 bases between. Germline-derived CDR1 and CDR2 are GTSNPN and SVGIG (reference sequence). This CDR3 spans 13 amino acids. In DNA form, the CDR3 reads TGTGCCTGGAACAGGGATCGTTTGAGAGGCTACACCTTC. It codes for CAWNRDRLRGYTF.

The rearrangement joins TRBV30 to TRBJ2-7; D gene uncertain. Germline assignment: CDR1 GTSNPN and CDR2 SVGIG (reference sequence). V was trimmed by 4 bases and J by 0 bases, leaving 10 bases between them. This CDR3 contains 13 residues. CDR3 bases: TGTGCCTGGACGAGGAGAGTCTCCTACGAGCAGTACTTC. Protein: CAWTRRVSYEQYF.

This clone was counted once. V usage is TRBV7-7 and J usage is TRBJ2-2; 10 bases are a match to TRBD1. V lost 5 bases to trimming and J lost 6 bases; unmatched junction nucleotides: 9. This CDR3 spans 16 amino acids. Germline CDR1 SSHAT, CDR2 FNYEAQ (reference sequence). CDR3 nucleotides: TGTGCCAGCAGCCGAACCGGGACAGGGGTGGCCGGGGAGCTGTTTTTT. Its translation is CASSRTGTGVAGELFF.

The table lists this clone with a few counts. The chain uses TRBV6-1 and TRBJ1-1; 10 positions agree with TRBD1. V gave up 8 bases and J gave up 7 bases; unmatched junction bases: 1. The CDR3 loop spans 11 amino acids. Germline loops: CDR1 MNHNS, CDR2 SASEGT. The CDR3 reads CASGQGGEAFF. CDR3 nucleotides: TGTGCCAGCGGACAGGGGGGTGAAGCTTTCTTT.

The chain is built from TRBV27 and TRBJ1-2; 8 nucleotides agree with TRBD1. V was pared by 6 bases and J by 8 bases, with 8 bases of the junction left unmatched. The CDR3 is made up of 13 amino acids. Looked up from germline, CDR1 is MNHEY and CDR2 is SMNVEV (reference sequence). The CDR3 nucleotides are TGTGCCAGCAGCCTCATTCAGGGGGCCGGCTACACCTTC. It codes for CASSLIQGAGYTF.

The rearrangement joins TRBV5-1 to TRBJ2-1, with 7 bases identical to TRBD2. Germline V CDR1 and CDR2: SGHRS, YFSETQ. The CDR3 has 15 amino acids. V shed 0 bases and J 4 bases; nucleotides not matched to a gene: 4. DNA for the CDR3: TGCGCCAGCAGCTTGGTGGCTAGCGGTTACAATGAGCAGTTCTTC. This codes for CASSLVASGYNEQFF.

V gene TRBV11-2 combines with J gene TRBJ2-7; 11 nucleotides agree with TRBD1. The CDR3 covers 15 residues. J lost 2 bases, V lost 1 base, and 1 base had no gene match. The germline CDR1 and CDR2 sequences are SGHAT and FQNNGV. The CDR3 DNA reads TGTGCCAGCAGCTTAGGGGACAGGGGGACCTACGAGCAGTACTTC. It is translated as CASSLGDRGTYEQYF. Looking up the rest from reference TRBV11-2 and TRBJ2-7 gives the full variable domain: EAGVAQSPRYKIIEKRQSVAFWCNPISGHATLYWYQQILGQGPKLLIQFQNNGVVDDSQLPKDRFSAERLKGVDSTLKIQPAKLEDSAVYLCASSLGDRGTYEQYFGPGTRLTVT.

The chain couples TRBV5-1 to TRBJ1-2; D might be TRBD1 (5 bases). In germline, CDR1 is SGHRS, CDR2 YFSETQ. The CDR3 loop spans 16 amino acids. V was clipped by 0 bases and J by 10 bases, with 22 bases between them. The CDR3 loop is CASSLVTAGPPVVYTF. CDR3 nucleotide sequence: TGCGCCAGCAGCTTGGTGACAGCCGGCCCCCCTGTTGTCTACACCTTC.

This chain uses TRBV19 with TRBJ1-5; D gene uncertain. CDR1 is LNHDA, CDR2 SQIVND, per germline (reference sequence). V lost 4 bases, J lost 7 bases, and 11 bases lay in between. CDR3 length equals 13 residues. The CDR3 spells CASSKAVEQPQHF. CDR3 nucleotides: TGTGCCAGTAGTAAGGCGGTAGAGCAGCCCCAGCATTTT.

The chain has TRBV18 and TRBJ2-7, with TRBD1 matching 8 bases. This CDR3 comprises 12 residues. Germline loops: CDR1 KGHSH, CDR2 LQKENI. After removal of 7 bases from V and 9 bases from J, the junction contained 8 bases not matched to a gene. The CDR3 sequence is CASLNGQGVQYF. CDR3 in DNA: TGTGCCAGCTTAAATGGACAGGGCGTGCAGTACTTC.

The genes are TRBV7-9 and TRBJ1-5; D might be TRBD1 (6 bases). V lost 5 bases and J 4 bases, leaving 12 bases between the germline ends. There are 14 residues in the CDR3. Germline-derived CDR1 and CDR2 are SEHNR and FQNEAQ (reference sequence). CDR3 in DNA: TGTGCCAGCAGCCCGGGGACACTGAATCAGCCCCAGCATTTT. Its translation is CASSPGTLNQPQHF.

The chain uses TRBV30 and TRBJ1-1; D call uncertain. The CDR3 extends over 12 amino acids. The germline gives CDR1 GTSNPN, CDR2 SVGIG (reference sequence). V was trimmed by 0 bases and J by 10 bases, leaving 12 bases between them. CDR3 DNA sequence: TGTGCCTGGAGTGTCGGACGGGAGGGAGCTTTCTTT. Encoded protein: CAWSVGREGAFF. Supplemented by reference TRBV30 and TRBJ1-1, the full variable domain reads SQTIHQWPATLVQPVGSPLSLECTVEGTSNPNLYWYRQAAGRGLQLLFYSVGIGQISSEVPQNLSASRPQDRQFILSSKKLLLSDSGFYLCAWSVGREGAFFGQGTRLTVV.

CDR3 amino acids: CATEGTGAGYGYTF. CDR3 nucleotide sequence: TGTGCCACCGAGGGGACAGGGGCCGGGTATGGCTACACCTTC. This chain links TRBV28 with TRBJ1-2; 10 positions agree with TRBD1. After removal of 10 bases from V and 5 bases from J, the junction contained 10 bases not matched to a gene. Germline lookup yields CDR1 MDHEN and CDR2 SYDVKM. This CDR3 is built from 14 residues.